Shown below are 8 T cell receptor beta chains from a single sample sequenced in a study of shared clonotypes between healthy human individuals. TCRdb's copy holds only in-frame clones and misses some; the assay was immunoSEQ multiplex PCR. The repertoire holds about 1.9 million clones, with approximately 92% as singletons. Naive CD8 cells lacked CD45RO and underwent positive selection for CCR7, leaving out terminally differentiated effector memory CD45RA+ cells. The sequenced sample consisted of naive CD8+ T cells from PBMCs. The receptors derive from a man aged 18 to 35 in good health. Some clones in this sample may be carry-over from other donors' samples.

This chain links TRBV9 with TRBJ1-3; D is ambiguous. V was shortened by 0 bases and J by 6 bases, with 16 bases between the two germline ends. CDR1 is SGDLS, CDR2 YYNGEE, per germline. The CDR3 is made up of 16 amino acids. The CDR3 here is CASSVADRGWENTIYF. The CDR3 nucleotides read TGTGCCAGCAGCGTAGCCGATCGGGGATGGGAAAACACCATATATTTT.

The chain employs TRBV27 and TRBJ2-7; a weak D match, TRBD1 (6 bases). Trimming removed 0 bases at V and 3 bases at J, with 12 bases between. The CDR3 contains 15 residues. The V gene's germline CDR1 is MNHEY and CDR2 SMNVEV (reference sequence). The CDR3 reads CASSLSLGRGYEQYF. For the CDR3, the DNA is TGTGCCAGCAGTTTATCGCTTGGCAGGGGCTACGAGCAGTACTTC.

The chain has TRBV5-1 and TRBJ2-5, with D maybe TRBD2 (6 bases). Per the germline V gene, CDR1 is SGHRS and CDR2 is YFSETQ. The CDR3 spans 17 residues. V lost 2 bases to trimming and J lost 0 bases, with 17 bases between them. CDR3 nucleotides: TGCGCCAGCAGCTTCGACTGGGTGCTAGCGAACCAAGAGACCCAGTACTTC. Translating it yields CASSFDWVLANQETQYF.

The chain is built from TRBV14 and TRBJ1-1; D ambiguous. Trimming took 3 bases from V and 4 from J, leaving 12 bases between them. The CDR3 extends over 14 amino acids. Looked up from germline, CDR1 is SGHDN and CDR2 is FVKESK. This chain's CDR3 is CASSQDTPGTEAFF. The CDR3 DNA is TGTGCCAGCAGCCAGGATACCCCGGGCACTGAAGCTTTCTTT.

The chain carries TRBV9 and TRBJ2-3; tentatively, D is TRBD1 (5 bases). The CDR3 covers 16 residues. The germline CDR1 and CDR2 sequences are SGDLS and YYNGEE. Between the trimmed V and J ends, which lost 3 bases and 2 bases, there was a span of 16 bases. The CDR3: CASSASQGYYTDTQYF. The CDR3 coding sequence is TGTGCCAGCAGCGCTTCTCAGGGCTACTACACAGATACGCAGTATTTT.

As regards this clone: Other nucleotide sequences from this sample produce the same CDR3. The gene calls are TRBV30 and TRBJ1-2, with D possibly TRBD1 on 5 matching bases. This CDR3 has 12 amino acids. The germline V gene has CDR1 GTSNPN and CDR2 SVGIG (reference sequence). V was shortened by 0 bases and J by 4 bases, with 6 bases between the two germline ends. CDR3 in DNA: TGTGCCTGGAGTGTGGGACTCTATGGCTACACCTTC. Translation: CAWSVGLYGYTF.

As for this clone: The same CDR3 also results from other DNA sequences found in this sample. The chain couples TRBV29-1 to TRBJ2-1; D gene ambiguous. The CDR3 is 10 residues long. V shed 1 base and J shed 8 bases, with 3 bases lying between them. Germline V lookup: CDR1 SQVTM, CDR2 ANQGSEA. The CDR3 bases are TGCAGCGTTGAAGTTTATGAGCAGTTCTTC. Residues: CSVEVYEQFF.

This rearrangement joins TRBV4-3 to TRBJ2-3; D possibly corresponds to TRBD2 (5 bases). The ends were cut back, 1 base at V and 0 bases at J, with 14 bases in the middle. This CDR3 comprises 17 residues. CDR1 is LGHNA, CDR2 YSLEER, per germline. CDR3 sequence reads: CASSQVIGGPSTDTQYF. Written as DNA, the CDR3 is TGCGCCAGCAGCCAAGTAATAGGCGGGCCTAGCACAGATACGCAGTATTTT.